What follows are 18 T cell receptor beta chains derived from one specimen sequenced in a study of breast tumors, draining lymph nodes, adjacent tissues. Using its own MiXCR run on the multiplex PCR reads, TCRdb lists one record per CDR3 protein. The sample yields about 200,000 distinct CDR3 sequences, 31% seen once. Axillary draining lymph nodes of breast cancer patients supplied the node samples. Input material: axillary lymph node tissue. Receptors originate from a female donor with breast cancer. Some clones in this sample may be carry-over from other donors' samples.

As concerns this clonotype: The CDR3 ends on some other residue instead of the conserved phenylalanine or tryptophan, so this is likely a read error. This chain links TRBV2 with TRBJ2-7; D gene ambiguous. The CDR3 totals 13 residues. V lost 6 bases and J 0 bases, leaving 9 bases between the germline ends. Germline V gene lookup returns CDR1 SNHLY and CDR2 FYNNEI. In DNA form, the CDR3 reads TGTGCCAGCAGCGATAGGAGCTCCTACGAGCAGTACCTC. Translation gives CASSDRSSYEQYL.

Remarks on this clonotype: This clone may be a read error of a much larger clone one base away. It is likely a read error, because the conserved phenylalanine at the end of the CDR3 is missing. CDR3 nucleotides: TGTGCCAGCAGCTTAGGAGCGGGAGCCAATGAGCAGTTCCTC. Translated: CASSLGAGANEQFL. The J gene is TRBJ2-1, the V gene TRBV7-2; 8 bases agree with TRBD2. Germline V gives CDR1 SGHTA, CDR2 FQGNSA. The CDR3 spans 14 residues. The junction had 2 bases not matched to a gene; V was cut back by 1 base and J by 6 bases.

This clonotype was found many times. This chain uses TRBV20-1 with TRBJ1-6; TRBD1 matches 10 bases. The CDR3 runs to 15 residues. The V and J ends lost 4 bases and 4 bases, in that order; junction bases with no gene match: 4. Germline values: CDR1 DFQATT, CDR2 SNEGSKA (reference sequence). The CDR3 DNA is TGCAGTGCTAAGACAGGGGGCGCGTATAATTCACCCCTCCACTTT. Translation: CSAKTGGAYNSPLHF.

As regards this clonotype: Since no conserved phenylalanine or tryptophan closes the CDR3, a read error is the likely cause. The DNA is left out, because the CDR3 cannot be placed on it with certainty; the CDR3 is given as TCRdb lists it. This rearrangement joins TRBV20-1 to TRBJ2-2. Germline V gene lookup returns CDR1 DFQATT and CDR2 SNEGSKA (reference sequence). Ends included, the CDR3 has 15 residues. The CDR3 protein is CSAMDGGTNTGELMS.

This chain joins TRBV7-9 and TRBJ2-3, with TRBD2 matching 8 bases. CDR1 SEHNR and CDR2 FQNEAQ come from the germline V gene (reference sequence). J lost 11 bases, V lost 6 bases, and 16 bases had no gene match. This CDR3 is 15 amino acids long. CDR3 nucleotides: TGTGCCAGCAGGGACGACGGGGGGGCCGATGATGAGCAGTATTTT. This encodes CASRDDGGADDEQYF.

This clonotype was seen many times. This chain links TRBV4-2 with TRBJ2-6; D not certain. The germline V gene has CDR1 LGHNA and CDR2 YNFKEQ. The CDR3 length is 13 residues. V lost 1 base, J lost 3 bases, and 1 base lay in between. The CDR3 nucleotides read TGTGCCAGCAGCCAAGTTGGGGCCAACGTCCTGACTTTC. Protein sequence: CASSQVGANVLTF.

Remarks on this clonotype: It may be a read error: a sequence one base away is much more abundant. The V and J genes are TRBV4-2 and TRBJ2-1; TRBD1 agrees at 9 bases. The CDR3 runs to 15 residues. Germline loops: CDR1 LGHNA, CDR2 YNFKEQ. Trimming at V came to 4 bases and at J to 12 bases, leaving 13 bases not matched to a gene. CDR3 nucleotides: TGTGCCAGCAGCCGAGATCCGGGACAGGGAACCCCGCAGTTCTTC. Its protein product is CASSRDPGQGTPQFF.

The chain is built from TRBV11-2 and TRBJ2-7; D tentatively fits TRBD1 or TRBD2 (6 bases each). The CDR3 has 13 residues. Germline values: CDR1 SGHAT, CDR2 FQNNGV. Trimming took off 4 bases at V and 4 bases at J, with 11 bases between the two ends. The CDR3 region is CASSSKGGYEQYF. The DNA for the CDR3 is TGTGCCAGCAGCTCTAAGGGGGGATACGAGCAGTACTTC.

This clonotype was seen at least ten times. The gene calls are TRBV2 and TRBJ2-7; D is perhaps TRBD1 (5 bases). V dropped 7 bases and J dropped 3 bases, with 13 bases sitting between them. The CDR3 is 13 residues long. Germline V lookup: CDR1 SNHLY, CDR2 FYNNEI. The CDR3 DNA reads as TGTGCCAGCACCGAATTCAGGGACTACGAGCAGTACTTC. It translates to CASTEFRDYEQYF. The full variable domain, with the rest looked up from reference TRBV2 and TRBJ2-7, is EPEVTQTPSHQVTQMGQEVILRCVPISNHLYFYWYRQILGQKVEFLVSFYNNEISEKSEIFDDQFSVERPDGSNFTLKIRSTKLEDSAMYFCASTEFRDYEQYFGPGTRLTVT.

For this clonotype: Being one base from a much bigger clone, this may be a read error. CDR3 amino acids: CASSQDYRAAGYTF. The CDR3 region has the DNA TGTGCCAGCAGCCAAGATTATAGGGCCGCAGGCTACACCTTC. The chain is built from TRBV4-2 and TRBJ1-2; no firm D call. The CDR3 has 14 residues. Germline-derived CDR1 and CDR2 are LGHNA and YNFKEQ. The germline V and J ends were trimmed by 0 bases and 8 bases, with 13 bases remaining between them.

The chain carries TRBV6-1 and TRBJ1-1; D unresolved. This CDR3 contains 13 residues. V gave up 0 bases and J gave up 11 bases, with 13 bases separating them. Germline loops: CDR1 MNHNS, CDR2 SASEGT. The CDR3 protein is CASSEALHPGAFF. The DNA of the CDR3 is TGTGCCAGCAGTGAAGCGCTACACCCTGGGGCTTTCTTT.

Points on this clonotype: A much larger clone lies one base from this, so it may be a read error. This likely comes from a read error, as the CDR3 has no conserved phenylalanine or tryptophan at its end. This chain connects TRBV11-3 to TRBJ2-3, with 7 positions matching TRBD2. J gave up 1 base and V 0 bases, and 4 bases lay outside the gene matches. Germline V CDR1 and CDR2: SGHNT, YENEEA. CDR3 length: 16 amino acids. The CDR3 nucleotides read TGTGCCAGCAGCTTAGATCTCGCGGGGGGCACAGATACGCAGTATTCT. Translation: CASSLDLAGGTDTQYS.

This clonotype was detected a few times. This sequence joins TRBV28 and TRBJ2-1, with D possibly TRBD2 on 5 matching bases. CDR1 and CDR2 (germline): MDHEN, SYDVKM. V was cut by 2 bases and J by 8 bases, with 10 bases left in between. The CDR3 totals 13 residues. The CDR3 loop reads CASSLLRVDEQFF. In DNA, the CDR3 is TGTGCCAGCAGTTTACTGAGGGTCGATGAGCAGTTCTTC.

This clonotype was detected a few times. The CDR3 does not end in the conserved phenylalanine or tryptophan, so this is likely a read error. The DNA is left out, because the CDR3 cannot be placed on it with certainty; the CDR3 is given as TCRdb lists it. The chain couples TRBV7-2 to TRBJ1-5. The length of the CDR3 is 11 amino acids, counting both ends. CDR1 is SGHTA and CDR2 is FQGNSA in the germline V gene. This CDR3 reads CASSLGGSSGR.

This chain connects TRBV6-6 to TRBJ2-7, with 7 bases fitting TRBD1. CDR1 is MNHNY, CDR2 SVGAGI, per germline (reference sequence). Trimming removed 6 bases from V and 10 bases from J; junction bases left unmatched: 12. CDR3 length: 13 residues. The CDR3 DNA reads as TGTGCCAGCAGCACAGGGGTGGGTCAGCCCCAGTACTTC. Translated, it gives CASSTGVGQPQYF.

Concerning this clonotype: This could be a read error, since a much larger clone is one nucleotide away. V gene TRBV14 combines with J gene TRBJ2-6, with D unresolved. This CDR3 is built from 19 residues. CDR1 and CDR2 (germline): SGHDN, FVKESK. The chain's CDR3 is CASSQDDGFPPSAANVLTF. The CDR3 DNA reads as TGTGCCAGCAGCCAAGACGACGGCTTCCCACCCTCTGCGGCCAACGTCCTGACTTTC.

This rearrangement joins TRBV18 to TRBJ1-1, with D unclear. The CDR3 has 13 amino acids. Trimming shortened V by 3 bases and J by 0 bases, and 5 bases separated the two germline ends. Per the germline V gene, CDR1 is KGHSH and CDR2 is LQKENI. Here the CDR3 reads CASSPVLNTEAFF. The CDR3 nucleotides are TGTGCCAGCTCACCCGTCTTGAACACTGAAGCTTTCTTT.

This clonotype was observed a few times. The gene calls are TRBV18 and TRBJ1-4, with D tentatively TRBD1 (6 bases). The germline gives CDR1 KGHSH, CDR2 LQKENI. The CDR3 covers 17 residues. Trimming pared 3 bases from V and 0 bases from J, leaving 14 bases between. CDR3 sequence: CASSPSMRTATNEKLFF. The CDR3, as DNA: TGTGCCAGCTCACCCTCTATGAGGACAGCAACTAATGAAAAACTGTTTTTT.